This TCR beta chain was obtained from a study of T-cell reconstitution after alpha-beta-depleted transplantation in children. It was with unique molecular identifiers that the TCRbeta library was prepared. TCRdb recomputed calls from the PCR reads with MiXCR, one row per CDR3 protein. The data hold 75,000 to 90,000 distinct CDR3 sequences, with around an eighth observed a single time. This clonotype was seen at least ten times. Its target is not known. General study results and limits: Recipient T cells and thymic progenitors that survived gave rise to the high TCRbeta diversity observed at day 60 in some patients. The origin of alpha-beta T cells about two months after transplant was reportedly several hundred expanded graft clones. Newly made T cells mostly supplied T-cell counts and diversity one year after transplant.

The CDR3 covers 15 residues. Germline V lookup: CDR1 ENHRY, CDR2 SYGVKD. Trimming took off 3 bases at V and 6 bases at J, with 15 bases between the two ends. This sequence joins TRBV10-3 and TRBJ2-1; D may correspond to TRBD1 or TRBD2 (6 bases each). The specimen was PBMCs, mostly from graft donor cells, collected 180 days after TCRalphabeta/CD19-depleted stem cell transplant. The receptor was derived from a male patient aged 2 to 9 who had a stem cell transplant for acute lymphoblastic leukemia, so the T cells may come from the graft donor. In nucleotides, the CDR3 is TGTGCCATCAGTGACCCAGGGGTGGGGGGCAATGAGCAGTTCTTC. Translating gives CAISDPGVGGNEQFF.